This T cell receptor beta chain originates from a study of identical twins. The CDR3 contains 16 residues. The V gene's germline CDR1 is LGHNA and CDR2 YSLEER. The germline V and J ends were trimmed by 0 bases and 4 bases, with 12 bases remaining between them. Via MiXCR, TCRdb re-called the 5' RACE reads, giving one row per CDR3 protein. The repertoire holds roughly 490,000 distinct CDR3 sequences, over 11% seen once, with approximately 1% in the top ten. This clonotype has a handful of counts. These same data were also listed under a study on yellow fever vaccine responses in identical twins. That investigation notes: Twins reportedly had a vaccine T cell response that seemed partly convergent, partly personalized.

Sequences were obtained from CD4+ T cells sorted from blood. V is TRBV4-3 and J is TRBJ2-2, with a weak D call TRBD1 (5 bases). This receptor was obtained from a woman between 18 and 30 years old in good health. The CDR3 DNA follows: TGCGCCAGCAGCCAAGATACAGGCCCGGGCACCGGGGAGCTGTTTTTT. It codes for CASSQDTGPGTGELFF.